Listed below are T cell receptor beta chains from one sample, sequenced in a study of blood T cells in healthy people across ages. MiXCR, run by TCRdb on the 5' RACE reads, gives a single entry per CDR3 protein. This table has fewer than 2,000,000 distinct CDR3 sequences, 30% to 40% appearing once. The sequencing input was blood. These receptors came from a young woman in good health. The CDR3 runs from the conserved cysteine through the conserved F or W. Fields, in order: clone size, J gene, D gene, V gene, CDR3 DNA, CDR3 protein. The D gene is left open where the match is weak. A clone size is listed for some rows: how often the clone was seen (once, few, many), or a class if it is expanded.

abundance: NA
j_gene: TRBJ2-7
d_gene: NA
v_gene: TRBV19
CDR3nt: TGTGCCAGTGGAGATTGCGAGCAGTACTTC
CDR3aa: CASGDCEQYF

abundance: NA
j_gene: TRBJ2-6
d_gene: NA
v_gene: TRBV18
CDR3nt: TGTGCCAGCTCACAATCCGGGACTTTCCCCTCTGGGGCCAACGTCCTGACTTTC
CDR3aa: CASSQSGTFPSGANVLTF

abundance: NA
j_gene: TRBJ2-1
d_gene: NA
v_gene: TRBV7-3
CDR3nt: TGTGCCAGCAGCTTAACGCCTTCTACTCCCCAGTTCTTC
CDR3aa: CASSLTPSTPQFF

abundance: few
j_gene: TRBJ2-1
d_gene: TRBD2
v_gene: TRBV12-3/TRBV12-4
CDR3nt: TGTGCCAGCAGTTTACGAGGCGGGAGTGTCAGCTCCTACAATGAGCAGTTCTTC
CDR3aa: CASSLRGGSVSSYNEQFF

abundance: NA
j_gene: TRBJ2-3
d_gene: TRBD1
v_gene: TRBV20-1
CDR3nt: TGCAGTGCCACCTGGGACAGGGGGCGCGCAGATACGCAGTATTTT
CDR3aa: CSATWDRGRADTQYF

abundance: NA
j_gene: TRBJ1-2
d_gene: NA
v_gene: TRBV12-3/TRBV12-4
CDR3nt: TGTGCCAGCAGTTTGAGGGACGGAGGGTGGGGCTACACCTTC
CDR3aa: CASSLRDGGWGYTF

abundance: NA
j_gene: TRBJ2-1
d_gene: NA
v_gene: TRBV10-3
CDR3nt: TGTGCCATCAGTGAACAGGAATTATACAATGAGCAGTTCTTC
CDR3aa: CAISEQELYNEQFF

abundance: NA
j_gene: TRBJ1-1
d_gene: NA
v_gene: TRBV5-1
CDR3nt: TGCGCCAGCAGCTTGGTTCGGGATGAAGCTTTCTTT
CDR3aa: CASSLVRDEAFF

abundance: once
j_gene: TRBJ2-7
d_gene: TRBD1
v_gene: TRBV6-1
CDR3nt: TGTGCCAACAGGGGCGTACAGGGGCCCTCCTACGAGCAGTACTTC
CDR3aa: CANRGVQGPSYEQYF

abundance: NA
j_gene: TRBJ1-4
d_gene: NA
v_gene: TRBV4-1
CDR3nt: TGCGCCAGCAGCCTGGAGGGGTTCGGCCCAACTAATGAAAAACTGTTTTTT
CDR3aa: CASSLEGFGPTNEKLFF

abundance: NA
j_gene: TRBJ1-5
d_gene: TRBD1
v_gene: TRBV20-1
CDR3nt: TGCAGTGCTAGAGACCCGGGGCCAAGGGGGCTGAATCAGCCCCAGCATTTT
CDR3aa: CSARDPGPRGLNQPQHF

abundance: NA
j_gene: TRBJ2-7
d_gene: TRBD2
v_gene: TRBV3-1
CDR3nt: TGTGCCAGCAGCCAAGATTTAACTAGCGGGAGGGGCGAGCAGTACTTC
CDR3aa: CASSQDLTSGRGEQYF

abundance: NA
j_gene: TRBJ2-5
d_gene: NA
v_gene: TRBV2
CDR3nt: TGTGCCAGCAGTGAAGTTTTAGGACTAACGGAGACCCAGTACTTC
CDR3aa: CASSEVLGLTETQYF

abundance: NA
j_gene: TRBJ2-7
d_gene: NA
v_gene: TRBV5-4
CDR3nt: TGTGCCAGCAGCGATCAATACGAGCAGTACTTC
CDR3aa: CASSDQYEQYF

abundance: few
j_gene: TRBJ1-1
d_gene: NA
v_gene: TRBV5-1
CDR3nt: TGCGCCAGCAGCTTGGCCCTTTCTGGCACTGAAGCTTTCTTT
CDR3aa: CASSLALSGTEAFF

abundance: NA
j_gene: TRBJ2-3
d_gene: TRBD2
v_gene: TRBV10-1
CDR3nt: TGCGCCAGCAGTGAGCCCCGGCAGGGAGGGGACACAGATACGCAGTATTTT
CDR3aa: CASSEPRQGGDTDTQYF

abundance: NA
j_gene: TRBJ1-2
d_gene: TRBD1
v_gene: TRBV3-1
CDR3nt: TGTGCCAGCAGCCGTCGGACAGGGGGGAGCTATGGCTACACCTTC
CDR3aa: CASSRRTGGSYGYTF

abundance: NA
j_gene: TRBJ2-7
d_gene: NA
v_gene: TRBV15
CDR3nt: TGTGCCACCAGCAGGTCCTCGGCAGGGACCTACGAGCAGTACTTC
CDR3aa: CATSRSSAGTYEQYF

abundance: NA
j_gene: TRBJ2-1
d_gene: TRBD2
v_gene: TRBV11-2
CDR3nt: TGTGCCAGCAGCTTAGGGGCCGGCATACGACTAGCGGGAAGCTCCTACAATGAGCAGTTCTTC
CDR3aa: CASSLGAGIRLAGSSYNEQFF

abundance: few
j_gene: TRBJ2-5
d_gene: NA
v_gene: TRBV7-3
CDR3nt: TGTGCCAGCAGCCCCCGAGGAGGGGAAGAGCAGTACTTC
CDR3aa: CASSPRGGEEQYF

abundance: NA
j_gene: TRBJ2-1
d_gene: TRBD2
v_gene: TRBV10-3
CDR3nt: TGTGCCATCAGTGCTAGCGGGGGACCATATGAGCAGTTCTTC
CDR3aa: CAISASGGPYEQFF

abundance: once
j_gene: TRBJ2-7
d_gene: NA
v_gene: TRBV9
CDR3nt: TGTGTCAGCAGCGCAACGGGACGACAGATTAACGAGCAGTACTTC
CDR3aa: CVSSATGRQINEQYF

abundance: NA
j_gene: TRBJ2-1
d_gene: NA
v_gene: TRBV6-1
CDR3nt: TGTGCCAGCAGTGAATCGGGGCAGACTTACAATGAGCAGTTCTTC
CDR3aa: CASSESGQTYNEQFF

abundance: NA
j_gene: TRBJ2-1
d_gene: TRBD2
v_gene: TRBV7-9
CDR3nt: TGTGCCAGCAGCTCCGAGCGGGGGATGTACAATGAGCAGTTCTTC
CDR3aa: CASSSERGMYNEQFF

abundance: NA
j_gene: TRBJ2-3
d_gene: TRBD1
v_gene: TRBV4-1
CDR3nt: TGCGCCAGCAGCAACCGGGACAGGGGGCGAGATACGCAGTATTTT
CDR3aa: CASSNRDRGRDTQYF

abundance: NA
j_gene: TRBJ1-1
d_gene: TRBD1
v_gene: TRBV20-1
CDR3nt: TGCAGTGCTAGAGGGGGAGGTGGACAGGGGGGCACTGAAGCTTTCTTT
CDR3aa: CSARGGGGQGGTEAFF

abundance: few
j_gene: TRBJ1-6
d_gene: NA
v_gene: TRBV10-2
CDR3nt: TGCGCCAGCAGTGATCAGAGCTCCTATAATTCACCCCTCCACTTT
CDR3aa: CASSDQSSYNSPLHF

abundance: few
j_gene: TRBJ2-7
d_gene: NA
v_gene: TRBV20-1
CDR3nt: TGCAGTGCTAGACTTTCCTACGAGCAGTACTTC
CDR3aa: CSARLSYEQYF

abundance: NA
j_gene: TRBJ2-5
d_gene: NA
v_gene: TRBV5-1
CDR3nt: TGCGCCAGCAGCTACGGCGACAGAGCTCAAGAGACCCAGTACTTC
CDR3aa: CASSYGDRAQETQYF

abundance: NA
j_gene: TRBJ2-4
d_gene: NA
v_gene: TRBV6-5
CDR3nt: TGTGCCAGCAGTAAAGGGACGAGGGAGCAGTACTTC
CDR3aa: CASSKGTREQYF

abundance: NA
j_gene: TRBJ2-3
d_gene: TRBD2
v_gene: TRBV27
CDR3nt: TGTGCCAGCACACCGCGGGAGGGGGGGACAGATACGCAGTATTTT
CDR3aa: CASTPREGGTDTQYF

abundance: NA
j_gene: TRBJ2-5
d_gene: NA
v_gene: TRBV7-6
CDR3nt: TGTGCCAGCAGCCTCTGGCTAGCAGAGACCCAGTACTTC
CDR3aa: CASSLWLAETQYF

abundance: few
j_gene: TRBJ2-5
d_gene: TRBD2
v_gene: TRBV20-1
CDR3nt: TGCAGTGCTAGCTCTAGCGGGAGTGTTAGGGAGACCCAGTACTTC
CDR3aa: CSASSSGSVRETQYF

abundance: NA
j_gene: TRBJ2-7
d_gene: NA
v_gene: TRBV15
CDR3nt: TGTGCCACCAGCATGGGCAGGACTGGGCCCTACGAGCAGTACTTC
CDR3aa: CATSMGRTGPYEQYF

abundance: NA
j_gene: TRBJ1-1
d_gene: NA
v_gene: TRBV15
CDR3nt: TGTGCCACCAGCAGAGATTCGTGGGCGGAATGGGCTTTCTTT
CDR3aa: CATSRDSWAEWAFF

abundance: NA
j_gene: TRBJ2-7
d_gene: NA
v_gene: TRBV6-1
CDR3nt: TGTGCCAGCGGCGGAATTCTCTACTACGAGCAGTACTTC
CDR3aa: CASGGILYYEQYF

abundance: few
j_gene: TRBJ2-3
d_gene: NA
v_gene: TRBV5-1
CDR3nt: TGCGCCAGCAGCTTGGCTCTAGCCCCAGATACGCAGTATTTT
CDR3aa: CASSLALAPDTQYF